This T cell receptor (beta chain) was obtained from a study of chemoradiotherapy in HPV16-positive cancers (dated by TCRdb to between 2021 and 2022). Notes on the research overall: Candidate HPV-specific T-cell clones and common TCR motifs were defined through functional T-cell assays on cells from a couple of HPV16-positive patients. The candidate HPV-specific TCRs and motifs were subsequently tracked in TCR repertoires obtained from roughly 85 patients with HPV-related cancers. The study asked whether T-cell immunity against the HPV oncoproteins E6 and E7 changes during chemoradiotherapy and whether it affects survival.

Points on this clone: Its antigen remains undetermined. The sample holds no much larger clone one base away, and base qualities are not on file.

Study-level results and caveats: The functional definition of HPV-specific T cells came from only two HPV16-positive patients, and the survival association was reported for HPV16-positive patients. Expansion of candidate HPV-specific clones and E7-related TCR motifs was observed in the tumor microenvironment during treatment, whereas no such expansion was observed for non-HPV-specific T cells. In HPV16-positive patients, expansion of HPV-responsive T cells during chemoradiotherapy was found to be associated with improved recurrence-free survival.

From cysteine to phenylalanine, the CDR3 is 17 amino acids long. Only CDR3 DNA is held: 51 bases, read in frame from base 1. Compared with germline, V lacks 4 bases and J lacks 2 bases; bases without a gene match: 10. Sequences SGDLS (CDR1) and YYNGEE (CDR2) are obtained from the germline V gene. The library was obtained by the immunoSEQ multiplex PCR assay. The clones in this table, taken by TCRdb from immuneACCESS, are in-frame only. Not every clone is retained; where verified, under half of the shortfall comes from an unresolved V gene, and the cause of the rest is unknown. Here the sample has 6,000 to 8,000 clones; approximately 79% occur a single time. The ten largest clones take up roughly 3.7% of the sample. Repertoires were sampled repeatedly over the course of chemoradiotherapy, so clonal expansion could be followed in the tumor microenvironment.

The receptor's source is a human donor with HPV-associated anogenital cancer. The V and J genes are TRBV9 and TRBJ2-2; TRBD1 matches 8 bases in the middle. The sample was collected from a patient who underwent chemoradiotherapy. Read as DNA, the sequence is TGTGCCAGCAGCCCAAGGACAGGGAGAGGAAACACCGGGGAGCTGTTTTTT. Its protein is CASSPRTGRGNTGELFF.